Listed below are T cell receptor beta chains from one sample, sequenced in a study of T cells after yellow fever vaccination. TCRdb fed the 5' RACE reads into MiXCR, producing one record per CDR3 protein. Seen here are almost 600,000 distinct CDR3 sequences, approximately 13% observed once, and the top ten hold 11% to 15%. The specimen was PBMCs, collected on the day of the yellow fever booster vaccination. The receptor set was obtained from a man aged 25 to 40 who received the YFV17D yellow fever vaccine. The CDR3 runs from the conserved cysteine through the conserved F or W. A D gene is named only where the DNA matches it firmly. Size is stated for part of the rows, as once, few or many counts, or as a class when the clone is expanded.

>-|TRBJ1-1|few|TRBV6-2/TRBV6-3
TGTGCCAGCCGCTATGAAGCTTTCTTT
CASRYEAFF
>-|TRBJ2-3|few|TRBV7-9
TGTGCCAGCAGCTTAACTAGCAGTTACACAGATACGCAGTATTTT
CASSLTSSYTDTQYF
>-|TRBJ2-5|-|TRBV13
TGTGCCAGCAGAGAAAACGGACTCCCTGGAGGGGAGACCCAGTACTTC
CASRENGLPGGETQYF
>TRBD2|TRBJ2-1|-|TRBV12-3/TRBV12-4
TGTGCCAGTTCAAACGGGGGGGGACTCTACAATGAGCAGTTCTTC
CASSNGGGLYNEQFF
>TRBD2|TRBJ2-1|few|TRBV6-1
TGTGCCAGCAGCCGACTAGCGGAAACCTACAATGAGCAGTTCTTC
CASSRLAETYNEQFF
>-|TRBJ2-7|-|TRBV6-2/TRBV6-3
TGTGCCAGCAGGTGGATGGGCTACGAGCAGTACTTC
CASRWMGYEQYF
>TRBD2|TRBJ2-1|-|TRBV7-8
TGTGCCAGCAGCTCCAAGAGGCCGGGACTAGCGGTTCGCAATGAGCAGTTCTTC
CASSSKRPGLAVRNEQFF
>-|TRBJ1-1|-|TRBV14
TGTGCCAGCAGCCAGTTCCTATCGTCCGGAGGGGGAGCTTTCTTT
CASSQFLSSGGGAFF
>-|TRBJ2-7|-|TRBV28
TGTGCCAGCAGTTCCCCAGGGTGGGAGCAGTACTTC
CASSSPGWEQYF
>-|TRBJ2-5|-|TRBV12-3/TRBV12-4
TGTGCCAGCAGCACGGGACGCCTGCCGTACTTC
CASSTGRLPYF